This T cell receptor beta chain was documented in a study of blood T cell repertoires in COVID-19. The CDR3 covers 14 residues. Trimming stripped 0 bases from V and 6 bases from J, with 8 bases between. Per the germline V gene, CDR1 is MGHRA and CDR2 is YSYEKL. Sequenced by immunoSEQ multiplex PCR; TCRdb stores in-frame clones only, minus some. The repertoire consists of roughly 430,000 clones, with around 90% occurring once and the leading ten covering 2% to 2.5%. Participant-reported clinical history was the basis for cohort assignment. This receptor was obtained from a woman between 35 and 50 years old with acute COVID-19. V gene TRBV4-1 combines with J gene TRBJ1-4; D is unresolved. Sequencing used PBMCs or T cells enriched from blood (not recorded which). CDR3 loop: CASSQDPGYEKLFF. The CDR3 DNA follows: TGCGCCAGCAGCCAAGACCCGGGGTATGAAAAACTGTTTTTT.